The present T cell receptor beta chain was sequenced within a study of human T cells and chemical hapten exposure. Turning to the study itself: Donors were sensitized with 2% DPC on the upper inner arm. Across samples, TCR yields varied, mostly owing to small differences in pooled library volumes.

TCRdb processed the RACE reads anew with MiXCR; each CDR3 protein has one entry. Of around 350,000 distinct CDR3 sequences listed, 5% to 6.5% are singletons. Time point: pre-sensitization, week 0. Treatment described: therapeutic diphenylcyclopropenone sensitization with weekly scalp DPC. CDR1 and CDR2 (germline): KGHSH, LQKENI. The CDR3 loop spans 15 amino acids. With V trimmed by 1 base and J by 7 bases, 7 bases remained unmatched. The TCR sequence derives from a woman aged 18-29 years with alopecia areata. Some clones in this sample may be carry-over from other donors' samples. The chain is built from TRBV18 and TRBJ1-2; 9 bases align to TRBD1. Sequenced material: whole blood, taken in connection with sensitization to the hapten diphenylcyclopropenone (DPC). The CDR3 sequence: CASSPRTGGDGGYTF. Here the CDR3 DNA reads TGTGCCAGCTCACCACGAACAGGGGGCGACGGTGGCTACACCTTC.